This T cell receptor (beta chain) emerged from a study of blood T cell repertoires in COVID-19. Clones were sequenced by immunoSEQ multiplex PCR, and TCRdb holds only the in-frame ones, with some missing. The sample shows 100,000 to 150,000 clones, 85% of them seen only once. This CDR3 has 15 amino acids. Germline CDR1 is SGHTA and CDR2 is FQGNSA. The germline V and J ends were trimmed by 2 bases and 1 base, with 11 bases remaining between them. This TCR was sampled from a man older than 75 with active or convalescent COVID-19. The genes are TRBV7-2 and TRBJ1-2; D ambiguous. The sample taken for sequencing was peripheral blood. Here the CDR3 DNA reads TGTGCCAGCAGCTTAATGCAGAATATTAACTATGGCTACACCTTC. This encodes CASSLMQNINYGYTF. The whole variable domain, remainder taken from reference TRBV7-2 and TRBJ1-2, is GAGVSQSPSNKVTEKGKDVELRCDPISGHTALYWYRQSLGQGLEFLIYFQGNSAPDKSGLPSDRFSAERTGGSVSTLTIQRTQQEDSAVYLCASSLMQNINYGYTFGSGTRLTVV.